This paragraph reports one T cell receptor (beta chain). As yet, its antigen is unknown. The sample is drawn from a study of T cells in Graves' hyperthyroidism and ophthalmopathy. Study-wide context: It was at initial diagnosis, before any treatment, that peripheral blood was collected. Study-wide points: The model anticipated ophthalmopathy a median about 7 months pre-onset. Peripheral blood also featured most of the thyroid clonotypes expanded above 0.001.

The investigators amplified TCR beta CDR3 regions from RNA transcripts. With the HTBI primer set, the TCR CDR3 went through a first round of RT-PCR. TCRdb reanalysed the multiplex PCR reads using MiXCR and keeps one entry per CDR3 protein. The sample lists approximately 370,000 distinct CDR3 sequences; under 15% were seen once. This CDR3 has 15 amino acids. Trimming removed 2 bases from V and 7 bases from J; junction bases left unmatched: 10. Germline V lookup: CDR1 DFQATT, CDR2 SNEGSKA (reference sequence). Extraction of PBMCs used roughly 9.3 ml of fresh peripheral blood. This TCR derives from a woman under 40 with Graves' hyperthyroidism. The chain couples TRBV20-1 to TRBJ2-1, with 8 bases aligning to TRBD2. Material for sequencing was blood. The CDR3 region has the DNA TGCAGTGCTAGATCAGCGGGAGTGATAGTAAATGAGCAGTTCTTC. Translated, it gives CSARSAGVIVNEQFF.